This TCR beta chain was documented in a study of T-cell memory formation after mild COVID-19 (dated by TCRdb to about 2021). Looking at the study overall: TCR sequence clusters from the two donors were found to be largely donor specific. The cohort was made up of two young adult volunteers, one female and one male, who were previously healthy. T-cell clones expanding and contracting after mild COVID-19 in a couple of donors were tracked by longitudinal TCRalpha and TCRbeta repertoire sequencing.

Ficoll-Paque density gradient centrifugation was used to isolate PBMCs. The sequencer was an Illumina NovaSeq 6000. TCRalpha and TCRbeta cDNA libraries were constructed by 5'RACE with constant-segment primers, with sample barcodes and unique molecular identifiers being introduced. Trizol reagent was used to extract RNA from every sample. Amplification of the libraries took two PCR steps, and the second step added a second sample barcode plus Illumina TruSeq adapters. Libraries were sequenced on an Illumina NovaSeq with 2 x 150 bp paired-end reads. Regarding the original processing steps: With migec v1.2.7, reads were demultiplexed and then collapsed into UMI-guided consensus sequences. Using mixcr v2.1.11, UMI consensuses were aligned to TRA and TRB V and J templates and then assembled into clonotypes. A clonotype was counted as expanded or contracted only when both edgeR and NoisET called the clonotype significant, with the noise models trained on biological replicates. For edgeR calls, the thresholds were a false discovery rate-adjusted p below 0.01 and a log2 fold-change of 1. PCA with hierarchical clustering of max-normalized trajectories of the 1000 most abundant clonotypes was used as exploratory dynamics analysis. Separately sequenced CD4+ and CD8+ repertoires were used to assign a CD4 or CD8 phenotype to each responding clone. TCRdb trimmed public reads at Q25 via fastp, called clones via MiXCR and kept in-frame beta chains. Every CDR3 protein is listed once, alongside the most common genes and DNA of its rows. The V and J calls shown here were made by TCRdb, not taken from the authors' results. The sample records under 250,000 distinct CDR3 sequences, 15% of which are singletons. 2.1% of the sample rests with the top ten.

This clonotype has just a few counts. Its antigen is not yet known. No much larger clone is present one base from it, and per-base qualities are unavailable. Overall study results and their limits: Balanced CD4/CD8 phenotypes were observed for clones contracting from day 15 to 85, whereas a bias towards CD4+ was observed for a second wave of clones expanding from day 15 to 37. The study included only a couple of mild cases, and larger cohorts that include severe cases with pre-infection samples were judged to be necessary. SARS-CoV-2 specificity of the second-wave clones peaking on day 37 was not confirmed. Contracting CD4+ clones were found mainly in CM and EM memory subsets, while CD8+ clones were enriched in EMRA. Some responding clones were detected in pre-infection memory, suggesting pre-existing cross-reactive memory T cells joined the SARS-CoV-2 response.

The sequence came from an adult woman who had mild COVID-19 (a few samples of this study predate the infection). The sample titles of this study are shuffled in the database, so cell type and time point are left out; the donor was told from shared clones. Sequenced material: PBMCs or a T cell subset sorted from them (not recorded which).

The CDR3 reads CASSLQTAPYEQYF. The DNA sequence reads TGCGCCAGCAGCTTGCAGACTGCCCCCTACGAGCAGTACTTC. The V and J segments used are TRBV5-1 and TRBJ2-7; there is no confident call for the D gene. Via the germline V gene, CDR1 is SGHRS and CDR2 YFSETQ. Taken from cysteine to phenylalanine, the CDR3 has 14 residues. Only the CDR3 DNA stays, 42 bases, in frame from base 1. V and J lose 1 base and 2 bases, and a span of 10 bases separates them.